The present T cell receptor (beta chain) was sequenced within a study of T cell responses to AZD1222 COVID-19 vaccine. Here immunoSEQ multiplex PCR was the method, and the copy in TCRdb shows in-frame clones only, minus some. The sample consists of about 94,000 clones, more than 75% of them appearing once. Per the germline V gene, CDR1 is LNHDA and CDR2 is SQIVND (reference sequence). This CDR3 is built from 15 residues. V gave up 7 bases and J gave up 3 bases, with 16 bases separating them. In this sample, this clone turned up once. This clonotype originated in an adult who received the AZD1222 COVID-19 vaccine. The sequenced sample was peripheral blood, obtained 28 days after the second AZD1222 dose. The rearrangement joins TRBV19 to TRBJ1-5; D not certain. CDR3 in amino acids: CASKETSGSNQPQHF. The CDR3 DNA sequence: TGTGCCAGTAAGGAGACGAGCGGGTCCAATCAGCCCCAGCATTTT.